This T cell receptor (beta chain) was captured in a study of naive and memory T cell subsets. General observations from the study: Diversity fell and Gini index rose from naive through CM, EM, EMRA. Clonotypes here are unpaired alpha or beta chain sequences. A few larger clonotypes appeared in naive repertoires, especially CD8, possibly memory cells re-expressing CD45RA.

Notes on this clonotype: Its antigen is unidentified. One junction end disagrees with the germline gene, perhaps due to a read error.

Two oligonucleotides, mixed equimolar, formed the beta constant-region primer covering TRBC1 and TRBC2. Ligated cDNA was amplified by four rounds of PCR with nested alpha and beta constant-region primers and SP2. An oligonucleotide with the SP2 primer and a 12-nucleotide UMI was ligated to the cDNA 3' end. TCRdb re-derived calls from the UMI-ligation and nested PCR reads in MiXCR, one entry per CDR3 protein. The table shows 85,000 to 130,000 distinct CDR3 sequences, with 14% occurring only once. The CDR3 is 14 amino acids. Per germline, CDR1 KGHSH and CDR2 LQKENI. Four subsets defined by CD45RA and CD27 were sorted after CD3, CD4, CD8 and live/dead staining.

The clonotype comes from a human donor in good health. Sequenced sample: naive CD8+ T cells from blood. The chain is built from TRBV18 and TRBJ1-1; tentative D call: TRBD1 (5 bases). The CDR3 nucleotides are TGTGCCTGCTCACCGACACAGGTGAACACTGAAGCTTTCTTT. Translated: CACSPTQVNTEAFF. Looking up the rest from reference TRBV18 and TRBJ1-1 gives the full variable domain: NAGVMQNPRHLVRRRGQEARLRCSPMKGHSHVYWYRQLPEEGLKFMVYLQKENIIDESGMPKERFSAEFPKEGPSILRIQQVVRGDSAAYFCACSPTQVNTEAFFGQGTRLTVV.